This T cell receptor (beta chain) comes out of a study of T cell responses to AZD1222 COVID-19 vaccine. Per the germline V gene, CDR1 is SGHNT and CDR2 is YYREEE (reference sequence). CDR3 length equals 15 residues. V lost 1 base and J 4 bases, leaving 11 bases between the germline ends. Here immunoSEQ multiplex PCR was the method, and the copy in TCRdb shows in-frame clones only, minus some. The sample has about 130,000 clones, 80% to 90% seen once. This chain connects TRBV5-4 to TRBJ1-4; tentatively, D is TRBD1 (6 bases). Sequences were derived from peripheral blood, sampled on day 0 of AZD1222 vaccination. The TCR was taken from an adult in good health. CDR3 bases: TGTGCCAGCAGCTTGCGGGGGCCGGGTAATGAAAAACTGTTTTTT. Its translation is CASSLRGPGNEKLFF. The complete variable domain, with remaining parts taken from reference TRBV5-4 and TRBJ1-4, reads ETGVTQSPTHLIKTRGQQVTLRCSSQSGHNTVSWYQQALGQGPQFIFQYYREEENGRGNFPPRFSGLQFPNYSSELNVNALELDDSALYLCASSLRGPGNEKLFFGSGTQLSVL.